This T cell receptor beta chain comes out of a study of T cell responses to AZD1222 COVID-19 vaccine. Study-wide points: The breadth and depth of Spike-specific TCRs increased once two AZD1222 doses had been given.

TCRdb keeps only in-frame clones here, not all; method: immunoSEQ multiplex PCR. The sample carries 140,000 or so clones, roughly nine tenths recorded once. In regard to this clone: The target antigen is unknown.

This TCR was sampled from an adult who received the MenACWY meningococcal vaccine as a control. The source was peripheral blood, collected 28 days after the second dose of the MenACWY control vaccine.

CDR3 in amino acids: CASSPDPTGKAFF. The CDR3 nucleotides read TGTGCCAGCAGCCCCGACCCGACAGGAAAAGCTTTCTTT. The chain links TRBV7-2 to TRBJ1-1; TRBD1 might be the D (6 bases). Germline CDR1 reads SGHTA; CDR2 reads FQGNSA. The CDR3 covers 13 residues. Trimming removed 5 bases from V and 9 bases from J, with 16 bases in between. Together with reference TRBV7-2 and TRBJ1-1, the CDR3 gives the full variable domain: GAGVSQSPSNKVTEKGKDVELRCDPISGHTALYWYRQSLGQGLEFLIYFQGNSAPDKSGLPSDRFSAERTGGSVSTLTIQRTQQEDSAVYLCASSPDPTGKAFFGQGTRLTVV.